This T cell receptor (beta chain) was recorded in a study of glioma-infiltrating T cells (TCRdb year 2016). A note on the overall study: Low-grade gliomas were represented by WHO grade II oligodendrogliomas or astrocytomas, and glioblastomas were represented by WHO grade IV tumors that were sampled at initial rather than recurrent diagnosis. Glioma patients received dexamethasone for six or fewer days before surgery. Blood libraries targeted about 4.5- to 11-fold sequencing coverage of some 1.1 million peripheral T cells. Sequencing of TCR alpha- and beta-chain repertoires was performed on glioma tissue, on non-neoplastic brain tissue, and on matched peripheral blood mononuclear cells. To gauge divergence between tissue and blood T-cell populations, every tissue-infiltrating repertoire was compared against the peripheral blood repertoire from the same patient. The paired cohort comprised three low-grade glioma patients, about eight primary glioblastoma patients and three non-glioma patients contributing non-neoplastic brain tissue.

Notes on this clonotype: The antigen this receptor binds is unknown. One base away there is no much larger clone; base qualities are not given.

Immediately after resection, surgical brain or tumor specimens were cryofrozen in liquid nitrogen, and peripheral blood cells were collected at the same time. Paper-wide results and their limitations: A signature set of shared blood CDR3 motifs marked patients with low tissue-blood divergence and was depleted in highly divergent patients. The group comparisons were based on small numbers of patients: three non-neoplastic, three low-grade glioma and roughly eight glioblastoma patients. VJ-independent divergence between tissue and blood was found to be below expectation in non-neoplastic patients but above expectation in all gliomas, particularly low-grade gliomas. Very few CDR3 sequences were found to be shared between tissue and blood, and this scarcity was attributed to high CDR3 diversity and limited sampling.

CDR1 and CDR2 were assigned from the germline V gene as MNHNS and SASEGT. From the cysteine up to the phenylalanine, the CDR3 has a length of 12 residues. Just the 36-base CDR3 DNA is kept, in frame starting at base 1. The trim is 6 bases for V and 4 bases for J, with a gap of 10 bases between the germline ends. TCR alpha and beta CDR3 regions were amplified with the iRepertoire nested amplicon-rescue multiplex PCR (arm-PCR) platform from RNA. The input for one-step reverse transcription and amplification was 100-400 ng of tissue mRNA or PBMC total RNA. Following bead purification, Illumina adapters were added by a secondary multiplex PCR, and libraries between 200 and 400 bp were gel-purified. Demultiplexing relied on internal 6-nucleotide barcodes carried by the libraries. Sequencing of the libraries was done on an Illumina MiSeq using 2x220 or 2x250 nucleotide paired-end reads. Per the authors' processing: Paired reads were merged with FLASH 1.2.11 and aligned to the GRCh37 human genome with BWA-MEM before extracting TRA and TRB reads. V and J assignment used an IMGT-derived reference of cassette sequences and CDR3 motifs that included pseudogenes. Reads were translated in three frames, and productive CDR3s were defined as those with a C...FGXG motif and no stop codons. Unique combinations of V-J cassette pair and CDR3 amino acid sequence were defined as clonotypes. Filtering of reads was based on Hamming distance, with the threshold set by the sequence error rate of each sample in mapped regions. Using fastp trimming at Q25 and MiXCR clonotype assembly, TCRdb reanalyzed the public sequencing data and kept in-frame beta chains. Here each entry gathers all rows of one CDR3 protein and keeps the most common genes and DNA. TCRdb assigned the V and J calls; the authors' analysis was not used. For this sample there are roughly 350,000 distinct CDR3 sequences; roughly two fifths appear just once. The top ten hold 12% of the sample.

This TCR derives from a human donor with low-grade glioma or glioblastoma, undergoing nonglioma brain surgery, or in good health (not recorded which). Sequencing was carried out using glioma tissue, nonneoplastic brain tissue, or PBMCs (not recorded which). The chain links TRBV6-1 with TRBJ2-7; the D gene cannot be named for sure. The DNA is as follows: TGTGCCAGCAGCACCGACCATTACGAGCAGTACTTC. It translates as CASSTDHYEQYF.